This T cell receptor beta chain was documented in a study of metastatic and nonmetastatic thyroid tumors. Whole-study context: Repertoires of blood and of tissue (tumor or nodule) from malignant and benign thyroid patients were compared.

Per germline, CDR1 SGHRS and CDR2 YFSETQ. CDR3 length equals 15 residues. As processed by the authors: For papillary thyroid cancer, a distant-metastasis classifier was constructed from CDR3 differences observed across clinicopathological groups. TCRdb reassembled clones from the PCR reads with MiXCR. TCRdb, not the authors, supplied the V and J calls. This table holds tens of thousands of clones, 20% found once. All patients reached thyroid surgery having received no treatment beforehand. As concerns this clone: At one end the junction does not follow the germline gene, possibly because of a read error.

The sequence was obtained from a female donor with papillary thyroid cancer or a benign thyroid nodule (not recorded which). Some clones in this sample may be carry-over from other donors' samples. J is TRBJ2-1 and V is TRBV5-1, with 7 bases identical to TRBD1. The source material was blood. The CDR3 sequence is CASSLDRGLWNDQFF. The CDR3 DNA reads as TGCGCCAGCAGCTTGGACAGGGGATTGTGGAATGATCAGTTCTTC.